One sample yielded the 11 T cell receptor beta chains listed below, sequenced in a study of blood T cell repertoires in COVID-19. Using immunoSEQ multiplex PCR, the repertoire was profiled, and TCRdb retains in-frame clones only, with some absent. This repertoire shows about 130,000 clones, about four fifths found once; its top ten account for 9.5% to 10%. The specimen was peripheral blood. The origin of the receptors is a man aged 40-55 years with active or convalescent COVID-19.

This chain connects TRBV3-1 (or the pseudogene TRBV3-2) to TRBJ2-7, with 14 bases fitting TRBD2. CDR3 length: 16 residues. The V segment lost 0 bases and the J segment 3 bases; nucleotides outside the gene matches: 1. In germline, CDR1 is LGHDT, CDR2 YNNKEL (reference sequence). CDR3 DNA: TGTGCCAGCAGCCAAGATGGGACTAGCGGGGGCTACGAGCAGTACTTC. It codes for CASSQDGTSGGYEQYF.

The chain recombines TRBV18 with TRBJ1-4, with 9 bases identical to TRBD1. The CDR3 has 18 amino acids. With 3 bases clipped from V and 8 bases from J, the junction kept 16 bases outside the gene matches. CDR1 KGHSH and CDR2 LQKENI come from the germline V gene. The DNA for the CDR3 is TGTGCCAGCTCACCTGTCCGGATGGGGACAGGGTCTGGGGAAAAACTGTTTTTT. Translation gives CASSPVRMGTGSGEKLFF.

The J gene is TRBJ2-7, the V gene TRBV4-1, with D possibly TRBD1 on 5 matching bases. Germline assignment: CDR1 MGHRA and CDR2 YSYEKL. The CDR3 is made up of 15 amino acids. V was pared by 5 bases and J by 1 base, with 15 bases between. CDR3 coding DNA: TGCGCCAGCAGCGCCCAGGGAACTGGGTCCTACGAGCAGTACTTC. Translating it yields CASSAQGTGSYEQYF.

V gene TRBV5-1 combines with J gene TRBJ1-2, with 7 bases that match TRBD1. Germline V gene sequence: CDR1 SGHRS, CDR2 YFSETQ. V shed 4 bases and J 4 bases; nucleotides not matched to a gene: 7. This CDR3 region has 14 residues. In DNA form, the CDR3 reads TGCGCCAGCAGCACGACGACAGGGATCTATGGCTACACCTTC. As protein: CASSTTTGIYGYTF. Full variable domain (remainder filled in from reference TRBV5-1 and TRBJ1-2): KAGVTQTPRYLIKTRGQQVTLSCSPISGHRSVSWYQQTPGQGLQFLFEYFSETQRNKGNFPGRFSGRQFSNSRSEMNVSTLELGDSALYLCASSTTTGIYGYTFGSGTRLTVV.

This CDR3 reads CASSATGFKNIQYF. As DNA, the CDR3 is TGTGCCAGCAGCGCCACAGGATTTAAAAACATTCAGTACTTC. This sequence joins TRBV2 and TRBJ2-4; tentatively, D is TRBD1 (5 bases). Looked up from germline, CDR1 is SNHLY and CDR2 is FYNNEI. Between the trimmed V and J ends, which lost 6 bases and 4 bases, there was a span of 13 bases. The CDR3 runs 14 residues.

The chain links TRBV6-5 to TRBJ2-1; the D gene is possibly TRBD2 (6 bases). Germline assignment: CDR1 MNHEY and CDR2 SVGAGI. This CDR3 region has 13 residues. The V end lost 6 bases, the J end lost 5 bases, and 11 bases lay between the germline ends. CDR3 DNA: TGTGCCAGCAGGGGTAGCGGCAACAATGAGCAGTTCTTC. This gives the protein CASRGSGNNEQFF.

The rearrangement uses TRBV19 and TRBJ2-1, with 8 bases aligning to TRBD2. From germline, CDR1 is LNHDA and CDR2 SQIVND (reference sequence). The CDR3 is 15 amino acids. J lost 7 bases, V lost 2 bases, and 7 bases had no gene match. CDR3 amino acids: CASSIIAGLGNEQFF. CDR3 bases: TGTGCCAGTAGTATAATAGCGGGGTTGGGAAATGAGCAGTTCTTC.

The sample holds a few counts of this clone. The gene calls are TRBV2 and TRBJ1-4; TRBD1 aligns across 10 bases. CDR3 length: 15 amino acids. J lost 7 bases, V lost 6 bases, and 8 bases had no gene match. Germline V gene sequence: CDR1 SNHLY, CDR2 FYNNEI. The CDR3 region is CASSPGQGGGEKLFF. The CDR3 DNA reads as TGTGCCAGCAGCCCCGGACAGGGGGGAGGTGAAAAACTGTTTTTT.

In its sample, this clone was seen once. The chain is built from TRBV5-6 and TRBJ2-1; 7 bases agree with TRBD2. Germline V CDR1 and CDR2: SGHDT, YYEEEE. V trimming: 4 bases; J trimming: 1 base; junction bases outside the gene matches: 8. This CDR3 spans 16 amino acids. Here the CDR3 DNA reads TGTGCCAGCAGCATACCTAGGACTAGTTCCTACAATGAGCAGTTCTTC. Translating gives CASSIPRTSSYNEQFF. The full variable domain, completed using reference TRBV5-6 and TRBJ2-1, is DAGVTQSPTHLIKTRGQQVTLRCSPKSGHDTVSWYQQALGQGPQFIFQYYEEEERQRGNFPDRFSGHQFPNYSSELNVNALLLGDSALYLCASSIPRTSSYNEQFFGPGTRLTVL.

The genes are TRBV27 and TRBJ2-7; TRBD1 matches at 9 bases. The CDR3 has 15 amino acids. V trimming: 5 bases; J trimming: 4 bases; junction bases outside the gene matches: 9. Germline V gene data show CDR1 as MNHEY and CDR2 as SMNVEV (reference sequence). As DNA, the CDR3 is TGTGCCAGCAGTCGGAGACCGGGACAGGGTTACGAGCAGTACTTC. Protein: CASSRRPGQGYEQYF.

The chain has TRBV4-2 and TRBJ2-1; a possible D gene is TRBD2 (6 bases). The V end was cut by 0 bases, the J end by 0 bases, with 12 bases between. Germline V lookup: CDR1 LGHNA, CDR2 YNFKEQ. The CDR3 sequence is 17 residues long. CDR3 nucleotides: TGTGCCAGCAGCCAAGAACGGGGGAAGAGCTCCTACAATGAGCAGTTCTTC. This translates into CASSQERGKSSYNEQFF.